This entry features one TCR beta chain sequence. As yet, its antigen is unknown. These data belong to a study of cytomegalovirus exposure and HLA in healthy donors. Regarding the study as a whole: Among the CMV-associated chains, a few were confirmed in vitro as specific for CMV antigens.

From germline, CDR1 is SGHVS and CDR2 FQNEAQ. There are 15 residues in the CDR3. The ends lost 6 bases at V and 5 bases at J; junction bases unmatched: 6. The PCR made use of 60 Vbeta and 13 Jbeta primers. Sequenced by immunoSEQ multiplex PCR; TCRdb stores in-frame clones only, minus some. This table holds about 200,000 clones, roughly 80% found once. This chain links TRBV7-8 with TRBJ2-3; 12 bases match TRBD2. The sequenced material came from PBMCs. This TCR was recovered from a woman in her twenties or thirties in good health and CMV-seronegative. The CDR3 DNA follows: TGTGCCAGCAGAAAGACTAGCGGGGGAAAAGATACGCAGTATTTT. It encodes CASRKTSGGKDTQYF.